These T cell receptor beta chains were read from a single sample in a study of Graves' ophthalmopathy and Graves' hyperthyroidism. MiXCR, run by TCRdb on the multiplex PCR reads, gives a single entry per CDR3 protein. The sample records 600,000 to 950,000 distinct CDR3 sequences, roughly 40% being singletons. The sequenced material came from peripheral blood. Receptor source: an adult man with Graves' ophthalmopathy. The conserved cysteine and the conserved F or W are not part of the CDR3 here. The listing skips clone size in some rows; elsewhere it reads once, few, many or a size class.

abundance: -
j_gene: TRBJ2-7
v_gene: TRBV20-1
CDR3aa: SARDGGGTFYEQY

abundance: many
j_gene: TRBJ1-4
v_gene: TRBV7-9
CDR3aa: ASSLGGGDEKLF

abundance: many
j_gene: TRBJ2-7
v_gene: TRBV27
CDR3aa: ASSSGTVSYEQY

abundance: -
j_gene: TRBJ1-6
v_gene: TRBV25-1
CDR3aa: ASSFVAGPPLYNSPLH

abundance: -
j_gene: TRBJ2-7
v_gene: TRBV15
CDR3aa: ATSRVGTSGISYEQY

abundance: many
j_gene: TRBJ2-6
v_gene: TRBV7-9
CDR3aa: ASRSFGAGANVLT

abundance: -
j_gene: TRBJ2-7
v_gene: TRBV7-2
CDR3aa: ASSYSGGSTYEQY

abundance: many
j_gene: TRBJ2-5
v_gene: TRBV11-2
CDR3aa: ASSLPQTRGDETQY

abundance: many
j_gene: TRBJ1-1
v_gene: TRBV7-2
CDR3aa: ASSATGDTEAF

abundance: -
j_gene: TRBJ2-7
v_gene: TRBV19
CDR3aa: ASSRGRVYEQY

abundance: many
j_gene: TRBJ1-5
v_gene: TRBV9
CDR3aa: ASSPTGVDNQPQH

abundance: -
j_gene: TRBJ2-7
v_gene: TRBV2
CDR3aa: ASSYSRAAYEQY

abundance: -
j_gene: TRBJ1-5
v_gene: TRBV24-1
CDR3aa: ATSDRKTGDQPQH

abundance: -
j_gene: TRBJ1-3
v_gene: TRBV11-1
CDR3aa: ASSSGQRRSGNTIY

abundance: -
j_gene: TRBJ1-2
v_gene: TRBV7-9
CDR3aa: ASSWRVRSSSGYT

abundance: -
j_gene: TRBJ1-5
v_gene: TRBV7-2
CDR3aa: ASSSGAGYNQPQH

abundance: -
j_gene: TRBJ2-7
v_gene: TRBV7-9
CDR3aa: ASSSGYNEQY

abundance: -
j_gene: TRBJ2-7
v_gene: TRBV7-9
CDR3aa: ASGETSPRGHYEQY

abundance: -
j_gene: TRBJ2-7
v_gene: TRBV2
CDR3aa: ASKGAESSYEQY

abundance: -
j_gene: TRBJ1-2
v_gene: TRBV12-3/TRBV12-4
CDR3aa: ASSLQAGQGGGGYT

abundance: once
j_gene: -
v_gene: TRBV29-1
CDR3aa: SAGGRPNEQF

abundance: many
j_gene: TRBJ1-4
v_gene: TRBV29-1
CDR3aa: SVTRGDANEKLF

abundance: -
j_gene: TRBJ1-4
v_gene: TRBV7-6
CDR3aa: ASSPPSGANEKLF

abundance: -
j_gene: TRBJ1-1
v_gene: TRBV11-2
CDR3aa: ASSALGQANTEAF

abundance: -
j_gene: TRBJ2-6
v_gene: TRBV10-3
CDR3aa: ASSVAVRADSGANVLT

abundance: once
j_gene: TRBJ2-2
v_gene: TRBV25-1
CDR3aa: ASSVVLVGELF

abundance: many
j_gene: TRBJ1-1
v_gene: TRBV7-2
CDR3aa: ASSPWWGRETEAF

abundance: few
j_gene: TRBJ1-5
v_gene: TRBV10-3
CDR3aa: ASSETGEPQPQH

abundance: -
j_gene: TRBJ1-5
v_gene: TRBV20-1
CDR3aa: SARGQVYSNQPQH

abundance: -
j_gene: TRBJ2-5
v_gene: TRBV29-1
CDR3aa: SVGGSGAQGETQY

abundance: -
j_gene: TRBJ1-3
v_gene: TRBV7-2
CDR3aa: ASSLRQLSGDTIY

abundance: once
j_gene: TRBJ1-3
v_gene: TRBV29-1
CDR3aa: SSLDDYGYTMY

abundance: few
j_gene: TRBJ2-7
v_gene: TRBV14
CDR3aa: ASSPQVGFHEQY

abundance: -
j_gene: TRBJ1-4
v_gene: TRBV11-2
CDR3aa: ASSRTTDSEKLF

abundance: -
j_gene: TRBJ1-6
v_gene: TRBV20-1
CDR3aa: SARRQGDSPLH

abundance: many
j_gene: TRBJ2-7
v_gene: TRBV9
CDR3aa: ASSVTSTAEQY

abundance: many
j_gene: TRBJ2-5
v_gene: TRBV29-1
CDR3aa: SVEDRGETQY